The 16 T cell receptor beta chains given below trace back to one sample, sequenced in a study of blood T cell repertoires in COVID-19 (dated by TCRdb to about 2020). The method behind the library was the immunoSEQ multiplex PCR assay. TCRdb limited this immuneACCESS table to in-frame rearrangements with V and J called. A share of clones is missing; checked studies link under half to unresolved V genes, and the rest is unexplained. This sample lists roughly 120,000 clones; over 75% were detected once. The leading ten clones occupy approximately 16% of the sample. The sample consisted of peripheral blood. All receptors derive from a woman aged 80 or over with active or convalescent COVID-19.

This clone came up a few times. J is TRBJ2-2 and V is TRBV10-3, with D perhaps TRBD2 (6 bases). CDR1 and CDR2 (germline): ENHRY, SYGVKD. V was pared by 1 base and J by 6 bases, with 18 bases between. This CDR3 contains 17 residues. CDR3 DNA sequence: TGTGCCATCAGTGAGTGGTGGAGGGGAAGAATGGCCGGGGAGCTGTTTTTT. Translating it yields CAISEWWRGRMAGELFF.

The CDR3 DNA reads TGTGCCAGCAGCCAACCGGGACTAGCGGGAGCTTGGTACGAGCAGTACTTC. Its translation: CASSQPGLAGAWYEQYF. This rearrangement joins TRBV3-1 (or the pseudogene TRBV3-2) to TRBJ2-7; 14 nucleotides align to TRBD2. Trimming removed 2 bases from V and 4 bases from J; junction bases left unmatched: 7. This CDR3 contains 17 residues. The germline gives CDR1 LGHDT, CDR2 YNNKEL (reference sequence).

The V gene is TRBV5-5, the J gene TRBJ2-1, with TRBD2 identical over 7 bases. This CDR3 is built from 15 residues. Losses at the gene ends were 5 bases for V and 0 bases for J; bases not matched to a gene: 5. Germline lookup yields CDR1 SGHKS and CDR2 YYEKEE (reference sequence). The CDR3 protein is CASRSWTSSYNEQFF. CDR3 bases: TGTGCCAGCAGGAGTTGGACTAGCTCCTACAATGAGCAGTTCTTC.

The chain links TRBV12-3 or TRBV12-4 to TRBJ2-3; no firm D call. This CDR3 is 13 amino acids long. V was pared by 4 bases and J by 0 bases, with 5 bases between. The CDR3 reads CASSSSSTDTQYF. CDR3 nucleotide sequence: TGTGCCAGCAGTTCGTCTAGCACAGATACGCAGTATTTT.

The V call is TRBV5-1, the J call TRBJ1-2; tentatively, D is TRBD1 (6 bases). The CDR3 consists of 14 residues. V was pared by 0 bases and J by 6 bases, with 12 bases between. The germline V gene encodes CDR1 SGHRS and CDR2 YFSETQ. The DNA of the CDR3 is TGCGCCAGCAGCTTGGTAGGGGGACGTAATGGCTACACCTTC. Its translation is CASSLVGGRNGYTF.

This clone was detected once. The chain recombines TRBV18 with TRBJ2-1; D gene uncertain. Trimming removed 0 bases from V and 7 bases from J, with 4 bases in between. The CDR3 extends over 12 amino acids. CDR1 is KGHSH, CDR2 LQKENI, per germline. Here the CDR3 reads CASSPPTNEQFF. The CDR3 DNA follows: TGTGCCAGCTCACCACCGACTAATGAGCAGTTCTTC.

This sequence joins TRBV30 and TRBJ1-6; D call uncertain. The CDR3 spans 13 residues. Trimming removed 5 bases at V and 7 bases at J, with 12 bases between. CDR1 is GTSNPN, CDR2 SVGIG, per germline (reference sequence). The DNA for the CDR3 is TGTGCCTGGGGACCCCAGTGGAATTCACCCCTCCACTTT. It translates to CAWGPQWNSPLHF.

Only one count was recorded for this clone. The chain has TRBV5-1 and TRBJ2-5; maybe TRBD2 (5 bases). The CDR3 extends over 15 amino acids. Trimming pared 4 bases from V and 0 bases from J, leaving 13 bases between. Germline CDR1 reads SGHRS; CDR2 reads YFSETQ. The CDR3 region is CASSLGGSDQETQYF. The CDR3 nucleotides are TGCGCCAGCAGCCTTGGTGGTAGCGACCAAGAGACCCAGTACTTC.

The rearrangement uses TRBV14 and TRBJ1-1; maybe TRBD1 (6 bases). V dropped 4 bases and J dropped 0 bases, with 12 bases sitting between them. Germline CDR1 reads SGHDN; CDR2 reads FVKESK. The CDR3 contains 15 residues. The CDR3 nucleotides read TGTGCCAGCAGCCGAGGACAGAGACTGAACACTGAAGCTTTCTTT. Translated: CASSRGQRLNTEAFF.

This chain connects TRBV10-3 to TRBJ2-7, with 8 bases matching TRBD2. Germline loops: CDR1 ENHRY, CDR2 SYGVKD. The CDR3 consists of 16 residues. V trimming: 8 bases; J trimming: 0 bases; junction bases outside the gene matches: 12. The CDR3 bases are TGTGCCATCGGTATACAGGTAACTAGCGGCTCCTACGAGCAGTACTTC. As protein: CAIGIQVTSGSYEQYF.

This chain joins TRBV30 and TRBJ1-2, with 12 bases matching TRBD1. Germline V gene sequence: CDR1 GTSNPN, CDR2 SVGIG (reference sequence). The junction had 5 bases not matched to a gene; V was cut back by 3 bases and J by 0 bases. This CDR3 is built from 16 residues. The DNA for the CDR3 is TGTGCCTGGAGCGGGGACAGGGGGCTACCTAACTATGGCTACACCTTC. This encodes CAWSGDRGLPNYGYTF. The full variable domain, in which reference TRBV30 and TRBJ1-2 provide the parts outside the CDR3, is SQTIHQWPATLVQPVGSPLSLECTVEGTSNPNLYWYRQAAGRGLQLLFYSVGIGQISSEVPQNLSASRPQDRQFILSSKKLLLSDSGFYLCAWSGDRGLPNYGYTFGSGTRLTVV.

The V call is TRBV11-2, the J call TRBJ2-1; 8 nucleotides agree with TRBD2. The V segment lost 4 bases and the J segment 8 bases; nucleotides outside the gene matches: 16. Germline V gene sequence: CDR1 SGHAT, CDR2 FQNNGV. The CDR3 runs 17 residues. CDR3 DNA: TGTGCCAGCAGCTCCCTTGTGGGTAGCGGGGTTGTGGATGAGCAGTTCTTC. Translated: CASSSLVGSGVVDEQFF.

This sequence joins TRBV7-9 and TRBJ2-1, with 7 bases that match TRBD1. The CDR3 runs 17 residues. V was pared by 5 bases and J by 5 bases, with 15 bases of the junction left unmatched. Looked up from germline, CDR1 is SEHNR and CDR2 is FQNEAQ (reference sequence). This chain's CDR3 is CASSPRTGSLVNNEQFF. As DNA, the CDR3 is TGTGCCAGCAGCCCCCGGACAGGATCTCTTGTTAACAATGAGCAGTTCTTC. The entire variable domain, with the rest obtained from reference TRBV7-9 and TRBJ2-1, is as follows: DTGVSQNPRHKITKRGQNVTFRCDPISEHNRLYWYRQTLGQGPEFLTYFQNEAQLEKSRLLSDRFSAERPKGSFSTLEIQRTEQGDSAMYLCASSPRTGSLVNNEQFFGPGTRLTVL.

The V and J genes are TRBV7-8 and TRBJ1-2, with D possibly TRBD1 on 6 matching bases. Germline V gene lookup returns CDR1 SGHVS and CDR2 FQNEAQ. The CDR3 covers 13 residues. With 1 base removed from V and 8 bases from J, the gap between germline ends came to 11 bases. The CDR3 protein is CASSLDREGGYTF. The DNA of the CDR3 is TGTGCCAGCAGCTTAGACAGGGAGGGAGGCTACACCTTC.

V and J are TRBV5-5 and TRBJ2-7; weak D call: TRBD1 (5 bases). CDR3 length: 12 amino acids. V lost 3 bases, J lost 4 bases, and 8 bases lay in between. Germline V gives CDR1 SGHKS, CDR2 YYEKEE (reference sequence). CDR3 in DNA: TGTGCCAGCAGCTCCCAGGGTTACGAGCAGTACTTC. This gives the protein CASSSQGYEQYF.

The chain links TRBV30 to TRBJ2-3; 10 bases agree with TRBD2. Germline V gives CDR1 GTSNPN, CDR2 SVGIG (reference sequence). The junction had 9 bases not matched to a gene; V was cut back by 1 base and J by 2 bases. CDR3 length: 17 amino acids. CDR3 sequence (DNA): TGTGCCTGGAGTGGCCTTGGACTAGCGGACCCCACAGATACGCAGTATTTT. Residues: CAWSGLGLADPTDTQYF. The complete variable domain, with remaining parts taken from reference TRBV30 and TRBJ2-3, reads SQTIHQWPATLVQPVGSPLSLECTVEGTSNPNLYWYRQAAGRGLQLLFYSVGIGQISSEVPQNLSASRPQDRQFILSSKKLLLSDSGFYLCAWSGLGLADPTDTQYFGPGTRLTVL.